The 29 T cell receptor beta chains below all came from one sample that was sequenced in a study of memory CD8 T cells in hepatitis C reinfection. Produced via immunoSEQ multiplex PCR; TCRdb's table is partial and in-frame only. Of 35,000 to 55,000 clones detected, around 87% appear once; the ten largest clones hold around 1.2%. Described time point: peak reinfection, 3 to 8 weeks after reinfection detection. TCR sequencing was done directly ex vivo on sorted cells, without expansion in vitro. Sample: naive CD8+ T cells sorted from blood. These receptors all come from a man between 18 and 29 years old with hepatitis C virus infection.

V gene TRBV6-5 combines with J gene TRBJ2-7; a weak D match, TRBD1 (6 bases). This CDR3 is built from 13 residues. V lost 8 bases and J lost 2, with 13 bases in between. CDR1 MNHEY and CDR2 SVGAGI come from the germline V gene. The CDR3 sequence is CASGLPGAYEQYF. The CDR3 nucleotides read TGTGCCAGCGGACTTCCAGGGGCCTACGAGCAGTACTTC.

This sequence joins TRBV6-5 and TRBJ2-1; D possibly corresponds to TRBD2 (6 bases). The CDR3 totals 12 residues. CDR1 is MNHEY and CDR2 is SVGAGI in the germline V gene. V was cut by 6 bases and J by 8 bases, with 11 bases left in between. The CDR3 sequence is CASSRSGDEQFF. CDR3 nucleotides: TGTGCCAGCAGCCGCTCGGGAGATGAGCAGTTCTTC.

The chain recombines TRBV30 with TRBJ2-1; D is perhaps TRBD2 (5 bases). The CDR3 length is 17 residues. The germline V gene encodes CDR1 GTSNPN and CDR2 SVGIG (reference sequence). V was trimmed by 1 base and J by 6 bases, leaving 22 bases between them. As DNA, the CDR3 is TGTGCCTGGAGTGAGGCTCGAGGGTATTATGTGGCCAATGAGCAGTTCTTC. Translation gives CAWSEARGYYVANEQFF.

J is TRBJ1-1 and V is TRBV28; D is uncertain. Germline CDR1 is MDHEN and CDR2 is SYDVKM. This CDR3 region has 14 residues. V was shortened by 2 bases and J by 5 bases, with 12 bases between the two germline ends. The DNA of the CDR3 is TGTGCCAGCAGTTTAGTAGGCAGGCTAACTGAAGCTTTCTTT. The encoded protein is CASSLVGRLTEAFF.

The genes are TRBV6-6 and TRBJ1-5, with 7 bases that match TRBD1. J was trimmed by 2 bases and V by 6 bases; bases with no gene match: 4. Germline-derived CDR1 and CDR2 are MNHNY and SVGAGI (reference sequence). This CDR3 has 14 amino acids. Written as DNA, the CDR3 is TGTGCCAGCAGCCCCGGGACAGGCAATCAGCCCCAGCATTTT. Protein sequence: CASSPGTGNQPQHF.

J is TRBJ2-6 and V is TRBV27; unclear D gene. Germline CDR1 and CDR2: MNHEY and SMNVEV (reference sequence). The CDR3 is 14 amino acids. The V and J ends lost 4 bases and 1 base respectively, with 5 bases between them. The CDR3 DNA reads TGTGCCAGCAGTTCTTATTCTGGGGCCAACGTCCTGACTTTC. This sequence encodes CASSSYSGANVLTF.

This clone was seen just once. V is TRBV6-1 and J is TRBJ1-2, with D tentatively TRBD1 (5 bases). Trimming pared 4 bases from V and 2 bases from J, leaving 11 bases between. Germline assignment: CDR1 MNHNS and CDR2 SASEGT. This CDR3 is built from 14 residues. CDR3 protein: CASSVGAGNYGYTF. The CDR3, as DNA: TGTGCCAGCAGTGTAGGGGCAGGGAACTATGGCTACACCTTC.

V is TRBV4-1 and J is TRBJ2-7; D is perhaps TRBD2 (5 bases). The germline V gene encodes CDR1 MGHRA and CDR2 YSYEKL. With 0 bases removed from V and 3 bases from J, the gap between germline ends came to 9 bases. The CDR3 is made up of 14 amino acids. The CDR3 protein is CASSQEDWGYEQYF. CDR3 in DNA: TGCGCCAGCAGCCAAGAGGACTGGGGCTACGAGCAGTACTTC.

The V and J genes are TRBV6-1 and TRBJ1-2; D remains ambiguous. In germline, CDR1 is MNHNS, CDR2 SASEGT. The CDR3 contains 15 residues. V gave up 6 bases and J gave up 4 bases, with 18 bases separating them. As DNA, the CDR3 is TGTGCCAGCAGCGCCATGGAGGGCTCAGTCTATGGCTACACCTTC. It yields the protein CASSAMEGSVYGYTF.

This CDR3 reads CSVESGETQYF. The CDR3 nucleotides read TGCAGCGTTGAGTCGGGAGAGACCCAGTACTTC. The rearrangement joins TRBV29-1 to TRBJ2-5; D ambiguous. The V and J ends lost 3 bases and 4 bases respectively, with 6 bases between them. Germline V lookup: CDR1 SQVTM, CDR2 ANQGSEA. CDR3 size: 11 residues. Based on the CDR3 plus reference TRBV29-1 and TRBJ2-5, the full variable domain is SAVISQKPSRDICQRGTSLTIQCQVDSQVTMMFWYRQQPGQSLTLIATANQGSEATYESGFVIDKFPISRPNLTFSTLTVSNMSPEDSSIYLCSVESGETQYFGPGTRLLVL.

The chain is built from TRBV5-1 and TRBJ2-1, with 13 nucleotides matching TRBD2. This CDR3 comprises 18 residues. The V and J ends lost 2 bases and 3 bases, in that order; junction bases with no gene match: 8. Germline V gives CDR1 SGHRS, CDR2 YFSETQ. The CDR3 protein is CASSLPGTSGKLYNEQFF. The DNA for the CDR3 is TGCGCCAGCAGCTTACCCGGGACTAGCGGGAAGCTCTACAATGAGCAGTTCTTC.

Here the CDR3 DNA reads TGTGCCAGCAGTGCACTAGCGGGGGGGATAGATACGCAGTATTTT. Its protein is CASSALAGGIDTQYF. The chain combines TRBV6-1 with TRBJ2-3; 13 positions match TRBD2. With 4 bases clipped from V and 5 bases from J, the junction kept 3 bases outside the gene matches. The CDR3 extends over 15 amino acids. Per germline, CDR1 MNHNS and CDR2 SASEGT.

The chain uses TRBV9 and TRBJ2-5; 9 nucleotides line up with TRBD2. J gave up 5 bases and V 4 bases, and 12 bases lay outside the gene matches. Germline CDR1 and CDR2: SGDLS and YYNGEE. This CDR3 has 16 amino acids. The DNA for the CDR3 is TGTGCCAGCAGCATAAAAGCGGGAGGCCCGGGGGAGACCCAGTACTTC. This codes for CASSIKAGGPGETQYF.

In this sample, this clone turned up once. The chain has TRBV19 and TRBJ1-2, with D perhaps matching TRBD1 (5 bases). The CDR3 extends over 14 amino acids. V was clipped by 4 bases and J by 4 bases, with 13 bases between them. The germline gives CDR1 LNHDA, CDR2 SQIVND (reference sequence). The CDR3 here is CASSSGTVSYGYTF. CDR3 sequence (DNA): TGTGCCAGTAGTAGCGGGACCGTGTCCTATGGCTACACCTTC.

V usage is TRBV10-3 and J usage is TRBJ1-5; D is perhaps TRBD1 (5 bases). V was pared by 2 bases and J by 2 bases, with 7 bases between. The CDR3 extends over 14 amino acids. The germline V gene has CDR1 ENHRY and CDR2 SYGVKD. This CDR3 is CAISEAQGNQPQHF. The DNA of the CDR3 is TGTGCCATCAGTGAGGCACAGGGCAATCAGCCCCAGCATTTT.

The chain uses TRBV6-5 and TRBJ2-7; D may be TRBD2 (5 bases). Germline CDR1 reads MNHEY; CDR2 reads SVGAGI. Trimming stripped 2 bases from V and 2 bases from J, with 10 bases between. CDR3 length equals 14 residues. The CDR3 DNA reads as TGTGCCAGCAGTTACGATGGGAGAACCTACGAGCAGTACTTC. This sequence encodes CASSYDGRTYEQYF.

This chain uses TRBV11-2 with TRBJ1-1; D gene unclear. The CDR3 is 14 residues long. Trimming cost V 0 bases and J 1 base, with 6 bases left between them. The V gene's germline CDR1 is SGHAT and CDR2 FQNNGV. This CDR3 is CASSLDSGNTEAFF. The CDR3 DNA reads TGTGCCAGCAGCTTAGATAGCGGGAACACTGAAGCTTTCTTT.

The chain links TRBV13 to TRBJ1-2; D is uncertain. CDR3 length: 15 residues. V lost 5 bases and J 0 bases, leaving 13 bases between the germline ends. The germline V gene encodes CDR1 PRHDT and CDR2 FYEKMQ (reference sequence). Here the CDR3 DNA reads TGTGCCAGCAGCGCCGAGGTCCAAGCTAACTATGGCTACACCTTC. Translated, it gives CASSAEVQANYGYTF.

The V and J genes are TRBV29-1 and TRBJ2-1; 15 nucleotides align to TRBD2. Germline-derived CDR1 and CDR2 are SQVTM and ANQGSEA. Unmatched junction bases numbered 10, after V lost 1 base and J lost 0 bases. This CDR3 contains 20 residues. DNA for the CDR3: TGCAGCGTTGAAGCCTCTCCCGGGACTAGCGGGAGGAGCTCCTACAATGAGCAGTTCTTC. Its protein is CSVEASPGTSGRSSYNEQFF.

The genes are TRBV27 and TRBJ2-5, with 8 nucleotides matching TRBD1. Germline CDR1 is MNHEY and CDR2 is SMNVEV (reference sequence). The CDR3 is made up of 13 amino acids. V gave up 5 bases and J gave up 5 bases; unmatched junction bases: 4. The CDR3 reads CASSQGARETQYF. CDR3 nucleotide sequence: TGTGCCAGCAGTCAGGGGGCTAGGGAGACCCAGTACTTC.

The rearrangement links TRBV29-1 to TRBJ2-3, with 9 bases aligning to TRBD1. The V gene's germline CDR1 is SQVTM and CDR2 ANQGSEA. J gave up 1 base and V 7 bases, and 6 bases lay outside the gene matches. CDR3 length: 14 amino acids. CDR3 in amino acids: CSDLDRGGTDTQYF. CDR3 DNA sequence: TGCAGCGACCTGGACAGGGGTGGCACAGATACGCAGTATTTT.

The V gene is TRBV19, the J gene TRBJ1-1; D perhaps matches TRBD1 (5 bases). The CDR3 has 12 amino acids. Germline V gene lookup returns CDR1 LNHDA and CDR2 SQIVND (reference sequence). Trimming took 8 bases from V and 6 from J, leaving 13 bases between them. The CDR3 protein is CASGFMGPEAFF. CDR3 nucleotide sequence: TGTGCCAGTGGGTTTATGGGGCCTGAAGCTTTCTTT.

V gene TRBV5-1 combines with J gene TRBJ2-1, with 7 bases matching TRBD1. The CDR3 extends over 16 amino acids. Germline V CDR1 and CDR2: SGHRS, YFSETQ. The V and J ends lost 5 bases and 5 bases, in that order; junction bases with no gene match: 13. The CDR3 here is CASSTTGTMADNEQFF. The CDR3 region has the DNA TGCGCCAGCAGTACGACAGGGACCATGGCGGACAATGAGCAGTTCTTC.

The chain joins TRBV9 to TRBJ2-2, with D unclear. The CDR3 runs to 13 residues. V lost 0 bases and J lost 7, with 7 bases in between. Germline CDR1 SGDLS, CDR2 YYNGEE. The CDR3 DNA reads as TGTGCCAGCAGCGTAGGTGTCGGCGGGGAGCTGTTTTTT. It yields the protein CASSVGVGGELFF.

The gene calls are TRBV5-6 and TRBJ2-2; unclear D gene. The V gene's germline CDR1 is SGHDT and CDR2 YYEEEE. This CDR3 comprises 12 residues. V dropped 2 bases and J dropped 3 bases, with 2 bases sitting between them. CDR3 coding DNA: TGTGCCAGCAGCTTCTACACCGGGGAGCTGTTTTTT. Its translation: CASSFYTGELFF.

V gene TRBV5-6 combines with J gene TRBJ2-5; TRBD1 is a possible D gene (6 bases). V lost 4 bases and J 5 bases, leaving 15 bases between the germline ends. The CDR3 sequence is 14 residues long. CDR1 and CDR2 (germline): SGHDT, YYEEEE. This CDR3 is CASSRATGRETQYF. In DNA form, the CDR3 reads TGTGCCAGCAGCCGTGCTACAGGGCGGGAGACCCAGTACTTC.

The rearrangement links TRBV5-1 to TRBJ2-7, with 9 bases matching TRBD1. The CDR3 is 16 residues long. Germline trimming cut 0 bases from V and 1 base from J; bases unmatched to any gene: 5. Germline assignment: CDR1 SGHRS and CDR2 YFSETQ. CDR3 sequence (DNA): TGCGCCAGCAGCTTGGCGTGGACAGGGGTTTCCTACGAGCAGTACGTC. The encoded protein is CASSLAWTGVSYEQYV.

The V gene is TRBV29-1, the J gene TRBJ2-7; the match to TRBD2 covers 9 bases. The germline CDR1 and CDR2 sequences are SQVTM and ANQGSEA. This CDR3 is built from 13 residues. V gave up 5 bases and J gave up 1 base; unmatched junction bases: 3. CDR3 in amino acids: CSVLLAGSYEQYF. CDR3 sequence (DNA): TGCAGCGTTCTCCTAGCGGGATCCTACGAGCAGTACTTC.

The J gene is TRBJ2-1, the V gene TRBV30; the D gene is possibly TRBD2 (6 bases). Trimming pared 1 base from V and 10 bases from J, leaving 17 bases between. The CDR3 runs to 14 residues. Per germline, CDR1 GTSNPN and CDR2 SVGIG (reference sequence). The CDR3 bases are TGTGCCTGGAGTGGGTCTCGGCTAGCGCGGGAGCAGTTCTTC. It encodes CAWSGSRLAREQFF. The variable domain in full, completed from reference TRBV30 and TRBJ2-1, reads SQTIHQWPATLVQPVGSPLSLECTVEGTSNPNLYWYRQAAGRGLQLLFYSVGIGQISSEVPQNLSASRPQDRQFILSSKKLLLSDSGFYLCAWSGSRLAREQFFGPGTRLTVL.